This TCR beta chain was sequenced during a study of post-analysis software for immune sequencing data. In the study overall: Relapsing-remitting, secondary progressive and progressive-relapsing courses of multiple sclerosis were included. Study-level points and caveats: In patients, four to six TRBV segments were more frequent than in controls, with TRBV5-6, TRBV5-1 and TRBV20-1 among them. Those with multiple sclerosis, the patient group, showed significantly lower normalized Chao1 diversity than controls.

Notes on this clonotype: Its antigen is as yet unknown.

TCR beta cDNA libraries included unique molecular identifiers. About 500,000 cDNA molecules were obtained per 1 to 10 million input T cells. Each CDR3 protein is one row after TCRdb ran MiXCR on the PCR reads. The sample includes around 400,000 distinct CDR3 sequences, roughly 35% of them seen just once. With 2 bases removed from V and 0 bases from J, the gap between germline ends came to 12 bases. The CDR3 contains 16 residues. The germline V gene encodes CDR1 MNHNY and CDR2 SVGAGI (reference sequence). The receptor's source is a girl aged 10-17 years with multiple sclerosis. The sequenced sample was blood. The genes are TRBV6-6 and TRBJ2-3; a weak D match, TRBD2 (5 bases). CDR3 loop: CASSYRGPPSTDTQYF. The CDR3 DNA reads as TGTGCCAGCAGTTACAGAGGGCCCCCTAGCACAGATACGCAGTATTTT.